This T cell receptor beta chain emerged from a study of Graves' ophthalmopathy and Graves' hyperthyroidism. Notes on the study in general: The authors also found most expanded thyroid clonotypes above 0.001 frequency in blood.

V was pared by 4 bases and J by 2 bases, with 5 bases of the junction left unmatched. There are 15 residues in the CDR3. This clonotype was detected many times. Its specificity is unknown. CDR3 regions of TCR beta were amplified from RNA transcripts. An opening RT-PCR round employed HTBI primers and preceded a second-round multiplex PCR. TCRdb reprocessed the multiplex PCR reads with MiXCR, giving one entry per CDR3 protein. The table lists a few hundred thousand distinct CDR3 sequences, just over 15% of them singletons, with about 7% in the top ten. This receptor was obtained from a woman under 30 with stable Graves' hyperthyroidism. The sequencing input was peripheral blood. The V call is TRBV12-3 or TRBV12-4, the J call TRBJ1-2; TRBD1 matches at 9 bases. The CDR3 protein is CASSSSGTGNYGYTF. CDR3 bases: TGTGCCAGCAGTTCCTCCGGGACAGGGAACTATGGCTACACCTTC.